This T cell receptor (beta chain) was obtained from a study of blood T cell repertoires in COVID-19. Study at large: COVID-19 samples, acute and convalescent, were from the United States, Italy and Spain. Sources were T cells, B-cell-depleted T cells, or PBMCs; the material itself was cDNA or gDNA.

After removal of 5 bases from V and 5 bases from J, the junction contained 10 bases not matched to a gene. Per germline, CDR1 SGHRS and CDR2 YFSETQ. This CDR3 has 15 residues. The table came from immunoSEQ multiplex PCR; TCRdb's copy has only in-frame clones and leaves some out. There are over 85,000 clones in the sample; roughly four fifths occur only once, and about 17% lies in the top ten. The sample consisted of peripheral blood. This clonotype was sampled from a woman in her sixties or seventies with acute or convalescent COVID-19. The chain recombines TRBV5-1 with TRBJ2-5, with TRBD1 matching 9 bases. The CDR3 loop is CASRLVQGALETQYF. In DNA, the CDR3 is TGCGCCAGCAGGCTGGTACAGGGGGCTCTGGAGACCCAGTACTTC.